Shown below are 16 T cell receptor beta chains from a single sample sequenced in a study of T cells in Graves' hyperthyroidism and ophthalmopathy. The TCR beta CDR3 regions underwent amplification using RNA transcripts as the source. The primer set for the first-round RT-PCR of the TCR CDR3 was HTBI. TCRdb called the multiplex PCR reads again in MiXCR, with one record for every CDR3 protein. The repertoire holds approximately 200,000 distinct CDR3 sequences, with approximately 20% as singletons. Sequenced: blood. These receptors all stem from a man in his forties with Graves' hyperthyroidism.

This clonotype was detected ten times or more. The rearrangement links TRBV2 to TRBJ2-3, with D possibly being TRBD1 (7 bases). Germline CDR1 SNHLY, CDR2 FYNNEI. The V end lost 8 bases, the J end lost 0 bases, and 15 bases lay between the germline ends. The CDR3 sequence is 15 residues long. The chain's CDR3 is CASLRTGLSTDTQYF. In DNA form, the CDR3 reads TGTGCCAGCCTGAGGACAGGACTAAGCACAGATACGCAGTATTTT.

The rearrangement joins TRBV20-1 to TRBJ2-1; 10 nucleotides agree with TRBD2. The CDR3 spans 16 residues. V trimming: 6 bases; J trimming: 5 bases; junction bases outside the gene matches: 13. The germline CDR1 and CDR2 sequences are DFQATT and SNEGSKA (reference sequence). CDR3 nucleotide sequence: TGCAGTGCCCTCGAGCCTAGCGGGGGTTTAAACAATGAGCAGTTCTTC. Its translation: CSALEPSGGLNNEQFF.

As DNA, the CDR3 is TGTGCCAGCAGCTTTTCCACAGGGGCGTACACAGATACGCAGTATTTT. Amino acids: CASSFSTGAYTDTQYF. The V and J genes are TRBV11-2 and TRBJ2-3, with 7 bases lining up with TRBD1. The germline CDR1 and CDR2 sequences are SGHAT and FQNNGV. The CDR3 runs 16 residues. Trimming at V came to 3 bases and at J to 2 bases, leaving 8 bases not matched to a gene.

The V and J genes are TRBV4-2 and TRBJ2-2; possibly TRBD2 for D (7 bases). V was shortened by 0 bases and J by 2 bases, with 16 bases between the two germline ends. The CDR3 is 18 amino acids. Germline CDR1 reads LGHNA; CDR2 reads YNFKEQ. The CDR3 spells CASSQDEGGGQNTGELFF. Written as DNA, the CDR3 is TGTGCCAGCAGCCAAGATGAAGGCGGGGGCCAAAACACCGGGGAGCTGTTTTTT.

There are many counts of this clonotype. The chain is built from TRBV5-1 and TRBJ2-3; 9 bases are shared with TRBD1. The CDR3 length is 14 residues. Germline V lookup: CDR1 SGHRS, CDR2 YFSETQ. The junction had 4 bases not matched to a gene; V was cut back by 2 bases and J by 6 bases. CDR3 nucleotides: TGCGCCAGCAGCTTCCGGGACAGGGCCGATACGCAGTATTTT. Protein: CASSFRDRADTQYF.

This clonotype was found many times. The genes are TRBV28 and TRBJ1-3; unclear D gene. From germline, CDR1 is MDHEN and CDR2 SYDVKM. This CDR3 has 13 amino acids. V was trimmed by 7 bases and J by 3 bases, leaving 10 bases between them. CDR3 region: CASNLLYGNTIYF. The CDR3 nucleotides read TGTGCCAGCAATCTACTCTATGGAAACACCATATATTTT.

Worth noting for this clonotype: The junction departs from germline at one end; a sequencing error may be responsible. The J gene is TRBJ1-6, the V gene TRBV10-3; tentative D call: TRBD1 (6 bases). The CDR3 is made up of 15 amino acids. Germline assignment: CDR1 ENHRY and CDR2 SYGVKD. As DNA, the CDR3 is TGTGCCATCAGTCCCGGGGGGGCTGGTAATTCACCCCTCCGCTTT. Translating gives CAISPGGAGNSPLRF.

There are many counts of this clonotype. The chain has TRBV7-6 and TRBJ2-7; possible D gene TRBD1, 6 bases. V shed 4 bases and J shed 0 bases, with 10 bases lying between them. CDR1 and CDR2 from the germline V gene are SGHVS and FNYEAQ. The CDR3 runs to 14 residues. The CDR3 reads CASSSDSLSYEQYF. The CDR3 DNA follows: TGTGCCAGCAGCTCGGACAGCCTCTCCTACGAGCAGTACTTC.

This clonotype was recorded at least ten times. The CDR3 here is CSARDPRGGQETQYF. CDR3 DNA sequence: TGCAGTGCTAGAGACCCGCGGGGGGGCCAAGAGACCCAGTACTTC. The V and J genes are TRBV20-1 and TRBJ2-5; the match to TRBD2 covers 9 bases. The CDR3 length is 15 residues. The junction had 3 bases not matched to a gene; V was cut back by 0 bases and J by 1 base. The V gene's germline CDR1 is DFQATT and CDR2 SNEGSKA (reference sequence).

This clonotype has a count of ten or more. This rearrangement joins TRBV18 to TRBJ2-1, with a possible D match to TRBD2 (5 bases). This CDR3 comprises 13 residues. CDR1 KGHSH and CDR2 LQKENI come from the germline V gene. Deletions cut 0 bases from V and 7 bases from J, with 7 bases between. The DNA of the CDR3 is TGTGCCAGCTCACCACCGTCGGGAAATGAGCAGTTCTTC. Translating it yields CASSPPSGNEQFF.

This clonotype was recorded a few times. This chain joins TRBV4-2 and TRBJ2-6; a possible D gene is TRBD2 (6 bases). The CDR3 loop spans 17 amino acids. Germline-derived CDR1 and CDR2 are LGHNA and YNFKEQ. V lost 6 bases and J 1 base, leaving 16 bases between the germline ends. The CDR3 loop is CASRGTGGGSGANVLTF. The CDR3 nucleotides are TGTGCCAGCAGGGGCACCGGGGGTGGGTCTGGGGCCAACGTCCTGACTTTC.

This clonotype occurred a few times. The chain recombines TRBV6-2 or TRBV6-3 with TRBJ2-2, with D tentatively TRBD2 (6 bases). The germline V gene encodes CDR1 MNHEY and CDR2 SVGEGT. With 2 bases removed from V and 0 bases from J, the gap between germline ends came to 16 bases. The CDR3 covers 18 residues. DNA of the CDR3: TGTGCCAGCAGTTACGAATTGGGGCGGGGAACGAACACCGGGGAGCTGTTTTTT. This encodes CASSYELGRGTNTGELFF.

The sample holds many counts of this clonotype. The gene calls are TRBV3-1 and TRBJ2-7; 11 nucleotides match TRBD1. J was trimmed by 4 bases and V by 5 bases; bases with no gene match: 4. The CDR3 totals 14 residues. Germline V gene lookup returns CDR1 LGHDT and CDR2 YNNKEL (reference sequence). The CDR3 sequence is CASSAGTGGYEQYF. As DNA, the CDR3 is TGTGCCAGCAGCGCCGGGACAGGGGGTTACGAGCAGTACTTC.

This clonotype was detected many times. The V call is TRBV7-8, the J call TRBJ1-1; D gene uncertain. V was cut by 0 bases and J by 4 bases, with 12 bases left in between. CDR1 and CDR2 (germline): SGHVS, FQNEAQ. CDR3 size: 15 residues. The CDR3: CASSLASFVPTEAFF. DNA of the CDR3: TGTGCCAGCAGCTTAGCATCCTTCGTCCCCACTGAAGCTTTCTTT.

The CDR3 bases are TGTGCCAGCAGGGGGACAGCCCAAGGGAGTGGCTACACCTTC. Residues: CASRGTAQGSGYTF. The gene calls are TRBV27 and TRBJ1-2; 7 nucleotides agree with TRBD1. J was trimmed by 7 bases and V by 6 bases; bases with no gene match: 11. The CDR3 loop spans 14 amino acids. The germline V gene encodes CDR1 MNHEY and CDR2 SMNVEV (reference sequence).

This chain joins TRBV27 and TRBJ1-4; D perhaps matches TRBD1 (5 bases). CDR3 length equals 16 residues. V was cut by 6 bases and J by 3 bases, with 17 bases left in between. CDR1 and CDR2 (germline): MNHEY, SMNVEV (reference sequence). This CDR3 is CASRGGGMSSNEKLFF. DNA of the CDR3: TGTGCCAGCAGGGGGGGGGGGATGAGTTCTAATGAAAAACTGTTTTTT.